Shown below are 21 T cell receptor beta chains from a single sample sequenced in a study of T-cell memory formation after mild COVID-19. MiXCR, applied by TCRdb to the 5' RACE reads, yields one record per CDR3 protein. Of some 350,000 distinct CDR3 sequences in the sample, about a sixth were seen once. What was sequenced was PBMCs or a T cell subset sorted from them (not recorded which). The receptors come from a man between 18 and 29 years old who had mild COVID-19 (a few samples of this study predate the infection). Cell type and time point are not known.

V usage is TRBV6-5 and J usage is TRBJ1-6, with 9 bases that match TRBD1. The CDR3 contains 14 residues. Germline CDR1 MNHEY, CDR2 SVGAGI. V lost 0 bases, J lost 10 bases, and 1 base stayed unmatched. The CDR3 sequence: CASSYSDRGSPLHF. The CDR3 coding sequence is TGTGCCAGCAGTTACTCGGACAGGGGCTCACCCCTCCACTTT.

This rearrangement joins TRBV9 to TRBJ1-1; D possibly corresponds to TRBD1 (6 bases). V lost 1 base, J lost 3 bases, and 10 bases lay in between. The germline V gene has CDR1 SGDLS and CDR2 YYNGEE. CDR3 length equals 14 residues. The DNA for the CDR3 is TGTGCCAGCAGCGTACAGGGGAGGGACACTGAAGCTTTCTTT. It yields the protein CASSVQGRDTEAFF.

V is TRBV6-5 and J is TRBJ2-6; 8 bases are a match to TRBD1. The CDR3 consists of 20 residues. V shed 4 bases and J 0 bases; nucleotides not matched to a gene: 14. Germline values: CDR1 MNHEY, CDR2 SVGAGI. CDR3 nucleotides: TGTGCCAGCAGTTCGTATGAGGACAGGGCTATGGGCTCTGGGGCCAACGTCCTGACTTTC. This gives the protein CASSSYEDRAMGSGANVLTF.

The rearrangement uses TRBV7-9 and TRBJ2-1, with D uncertain. Trimming cost V 2 bases and J 1 base, with 15 bases left between them. CDR3 length: 17 residues. In germline, CDR1 is SEHNR, CDR2 FQNEAQ (reference sequence). CDR3 DNA sequence: TGTGCCAGCAGCTTACTACCCTCCGAAGTATCCTACAATGAGCAGTTCTTC. Translation gives CASSLLPSEVSYNEQFF.

This clonotype was counted ten times or more. The V call is TRBV20-1, the J call TRBJ2-1, with 10 bases fitting TRBD2. V was pared by 3 bases and J by 3 bases, with 5 bases of the junction left unmatched. Germline assignment: CDR1 DFQATT and CDR2 SNEGSKA (reference sequence). The CDR3 consists of 15 residues. CDR3 residues: CSASVAGGYYNEQFF. The CDR3 DNA reads as TGCAGTGCTAGTGTAGCGGGGGGCTACTACAATGAGCAGTTCTTC.

This rearrangement joins TRBV6-2 or TRBV6-3 to TRBJ1-2, with a tentative D call TRBD1 (5 bases). The CDR3 loop spans 14 amino acids. Germline lookup yields CDR1 MNHEY and CDR2 SVGEGT. V was pared by 0 bases and J by 6 bases, with 11 bases between. CDR3 bases: TGTGCCAGCAGTTACTCGAGGGCAGGGAATGGCTACACCTTC. Translated: CASSYSRAGNGYTF.

The chain has TRBV14 and TRBJ2-7, with TRBD1 identical over 10 bases. The J segment lost 3 bases and the V segment lost 3 bases, leaving 5 bases of the junction unmatched. CDR1 and CDR2 from the germline V gene are SGHDN and FVKESK. The CDR3 runs to 15 residues. Here the CDR3 reads CASSQAGTGVYEQYF. DNA of the CDR3: TGTGCCAGCAGCCAGGCCGGGACAGGGGTCTACGAGCAGTACTTC.

This clonotype appeared many times. This chain links TRBV25-1 with TRBJ2-6, with D perhaps TRBD2 (5 bases). Deletions cut 1 base from V and 4 bases from J, with 17 bases between. The germline gives CDR1 MGHDK, CDR2 SYGVNS. This CDR3 has 18 residues. CDR3 in amino acids: CASSELSHTGSGANVLTF. CDR3 in DNA: TGTGCCAGCAGTGAATTGTCCCACACGGGGTCAGGGGCCAACGTCCTGACTTTC.

J is TRBJ2-5 and V is TRBV24-1; TRBD1 matches 9 bases. J was trimmed by 1 base and V by 6 bases; bases with no gene match: 14. Germline loops: CDR1 KGHDR, CDR2 SFDVKD. This CDR3 has 18 residues. The CDR3 loop reads CATSPGPRDRDPQETQYF. The CDR3 coding sequence is TGTGCCACCAGTCCCGGCCCCCGGGACAGGGACCCCCAAGAGACCCAGTACTTC.

This clonotype was counted many times. V usage is TRBV2 and J usage is TRBJ2-3; tentative D call: TRBD2 (6 bases). The CDR3 runs to 13 residues. From germline, CDR1 is SNHLY and CDR2 FYNNEI. With 3 bases removed from V and 10 bases from J, the gap between germline ends came to 14 bases. The CDR3 region has the DNA TGTGCCAGCAGTGATCGACTAGTCGGGGCGCAGTATTTT. Residues: CASSDRLVGAQYF.

This clonotype was seen many times. The gene calls are TRBV7-8 and TRBJ2-7; 11 bases line up with TRBD1. Losses at the gene ends were 4 bases for V and 4 bases for J; bases not matched to a gene: 9. Germline V lookup: CDR1 SGHVS, CDR2 FQNEAQ. This CDR3 region has 16 residues. DNA of the CDR3: TGTGCCAGCAGCTCACGACCGGGACAGGGGGGTTACGAGCAGTACTTC. Translation: CASSSRPGQGGYEQYF.

This clonotype was seen more than once but under ten times. DNA of the CDR3: TGTGCCAGCAGCTCGGCGGCGGGACAAACTTATGGCTACACCTTC. Protein sequence: CASSSAAGQTYGYTF. The chain employs TRBV7-9 and TRBJ1-2; the D gene is possibly TRBD1 (6 bases). CDR3 size: 15 residues. Trimming stripped 4 bases from V and 5 bases from J, with 17 bases between. CDR1 is SEHNR and CDR2 is FQNEAQ in the germline V gene (reference sequence). Based on the CDR3 plus reference TRBV7-9 and TRBJ1-2, the full variable domain is DTGVSQNPRHKITKRGQNVTFRCDPISEHNRLYWYRQTLGQGPEFLTYFQNEAQLEKSRLLSDRFSAERPKGSFSTLEIQRTEQGDSAMYLCASSSAAGQTYGYTFGSGTRLTVV.

This clonotype was observed a handful of times. The J gene is TRBJ1-1, the V gene TRBV4-1; D might be TRBD1 (6 bases). CDR1 is MGHRA and CDR2 is YSYEKL in the germline V gene. The V end was cut by 1 base, the J end by 4 bases, with 7 bases between. This CDR3 has 13 residues. CDR3 sequence reads: CASSQAQGTEAFF. The CDR3 region has the DNA TGCGCCAGCAGCCAAGCACAGGGCACTGAAGCTTTCTTT.

This clonotype was observed a few times. The rearrangement links TRBV4-3 to TRBJ2-3; D might be TRBD2 (5 bases). With 0 bases removed from V and 5 bases from J, the gap between germline ends came to 9 bases. The CDR3 covers 14 residues. Germline V gives CDR1 LGHNA, CDR2 YSLEER. The CDR3 region is CASSQDSRGDTQYF. In DNA, the CDR3 is TGCGCCAGCAGCCAAGATTCCCGGGGAGATACGCAGTATTTT.

This clonotype was recorded a few times. The chain links TRBV7-9 to TRBJ2-5, with D unclear. The CDR3 totals 14 residues. Germline assignment: CDR1 SEHNR and CDR2 FQNEAQ (reference sequence). Trimming stripped 1 base from V and 1 base from J, with 7 bases between. As DNA, the CDR3 is TGTGCCAGCAGCTTAGTTGCGAGCCAAGAGACCCAGTACTTC. It yields the protein CASSLVASQETQYF.

In its sample, this clonotype was seen a few times. The chain has TRBV7-2 and TRBJ1-6; D unresolved. V was cut by 6 bases and J by 7 bases, with 16 bases left in between. CDR1 and CDR2 from the germline V gene are SGHTA and FQGNSA. The CDR3 totals 15 residues. The CDR3: CASSLRVMGNSPLHF. CDR3 in DNA: TGTGCCAGCAGTCTCCGGGTTATGGGGAATTCACCCCTCCACTTT.

Only a few counts were recorded for this clonotype. This chain connects TRBV29-1 to TRBJ1-4; D ambiguous. CDR1 is SQVTM, CDR2 ANQGSEA, per germline. This CDR3 region has 12 residues. The V and J ends lost 6 bases and 4 bases respectively, with 9 bases between them. The CDR3 loop is CSVRSDNEKLFF. CDR3 nucleotides: TGCAGCGTGCGGTCGGATAATGAAAAACTGTTTTTT.

The chain employs TRBV30 and TRBJ2-3; D possibly corresponds to TRBD1 (5 bases). CDR1 is GTSNPN and CDR2 is SVGIG in the germline V gene (reference sequence). The CDR3 has 17 amino acids. With 0 bases removed from V and 0 bases from J, the gap between germline ends came to 16 bases. CDR3: CAWSVSHGRVSTDTQYF. The CDR3 DNA reads as TGTGCCTGGAGTGTATCCCACGGCAGGGTCAGCACAGATACGCAGTATTTT.

The V gene is TRBV20-1, the J gene TRBJ2-5; TRBD2 matches 7 bases. The V segment lost 6 bases and the J segment 5 bases; nucleotides outside the gene matches: 12. CDR1 DFQATT and CDR2 SNEGSKA come from the germline V gene (reference sequence). The length of the CDR3 is 14 residues. The CDR3 is CSARPLTSRETQYF. Here the CDR3 DNA reads TGCAGTGCCCGACCCCTGACTAGCAGGGAGACCCAGTACTTC.

This clonotype came up a few times. This chain links TRBV7-6 with TRBJ2-2; 8 bases map to TRBD1. V trimming: 5 bases; J trimming: 4 bases; junction bases outside the gene matches: 6. Germline assignment: CDR1 SGHVS and CDR2 FNYEAQ. The CDR3 spans 15 residues. In DNA, the CDR3 is TGTGCCAGCAGCCGCAGGGGGCCAAGCACCGGGGAGCTGTTTTTT. This gives the protein CASSRRGPSTGELFF.

The gene calls are TRBV2 and TRBJ1-5; 9 positions match TRBD1. The CDR3 extends over 15 amino acids. The germline CDR1 and CDR2 sequences are SNHLY and FYNNEI. Trimming removed 6 bases from V and 5 bases from J; junction bases left unmatched: 8. The CDR3: CASSEQGARDQPQHF. In nucleotides, the CDR3 is TGTGCCAGCAGCGAACAGGGGGCGCGTGATCAGCCCCAGCATTTT.